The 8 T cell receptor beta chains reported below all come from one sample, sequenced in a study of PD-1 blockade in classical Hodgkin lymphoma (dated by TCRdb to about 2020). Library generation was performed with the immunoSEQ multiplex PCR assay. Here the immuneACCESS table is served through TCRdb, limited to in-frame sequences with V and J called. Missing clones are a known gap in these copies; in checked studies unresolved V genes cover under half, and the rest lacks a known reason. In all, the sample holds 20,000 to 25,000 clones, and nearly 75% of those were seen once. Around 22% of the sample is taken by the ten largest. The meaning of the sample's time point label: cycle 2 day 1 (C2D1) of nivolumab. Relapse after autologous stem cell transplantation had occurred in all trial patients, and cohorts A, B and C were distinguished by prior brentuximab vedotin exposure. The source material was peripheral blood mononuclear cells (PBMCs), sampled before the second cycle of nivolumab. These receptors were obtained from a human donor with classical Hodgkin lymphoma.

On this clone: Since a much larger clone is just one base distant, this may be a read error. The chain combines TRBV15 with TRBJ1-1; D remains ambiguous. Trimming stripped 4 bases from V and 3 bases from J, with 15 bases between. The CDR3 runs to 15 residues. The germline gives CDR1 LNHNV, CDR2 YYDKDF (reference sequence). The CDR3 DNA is TGTGCCACCAGCAAAATCACGGACGGAGACACTGAAGCTTTCTTT. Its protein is CATSKITDGDTEAFF.

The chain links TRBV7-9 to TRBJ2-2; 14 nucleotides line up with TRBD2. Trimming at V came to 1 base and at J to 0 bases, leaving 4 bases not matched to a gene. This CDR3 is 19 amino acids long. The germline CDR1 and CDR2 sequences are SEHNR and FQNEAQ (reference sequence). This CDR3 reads CASSLGGLAGGPNTGELFF. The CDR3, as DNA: TGTGCCAGCAGCTTAGGAGGACTAGCGGGAGGCCCGAACACCGGGGAGCTGTTTTTT.

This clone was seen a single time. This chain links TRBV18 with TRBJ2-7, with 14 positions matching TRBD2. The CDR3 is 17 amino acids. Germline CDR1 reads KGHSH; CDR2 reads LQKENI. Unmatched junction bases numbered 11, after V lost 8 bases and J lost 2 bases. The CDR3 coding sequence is TGTGCCAGCCCCCAGGGGACTAGCGGGAGTAACCCCTACGAGCAGTACTTC. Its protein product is CASPQGTSGSNPYEQYF.

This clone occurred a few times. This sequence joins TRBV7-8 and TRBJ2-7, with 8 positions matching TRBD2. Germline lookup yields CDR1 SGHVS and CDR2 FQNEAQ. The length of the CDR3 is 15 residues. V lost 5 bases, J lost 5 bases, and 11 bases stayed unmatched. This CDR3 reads CASSERGTPLDEQYF. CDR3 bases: TGTGCCAGCAGCGAGCGGGGGACTCCTCTCGACGAGCAGTACTTC.

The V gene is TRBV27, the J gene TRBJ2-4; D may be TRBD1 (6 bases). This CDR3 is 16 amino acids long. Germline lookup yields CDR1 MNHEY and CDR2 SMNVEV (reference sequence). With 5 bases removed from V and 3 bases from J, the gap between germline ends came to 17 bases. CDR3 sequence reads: CASSLRQVGGKNIQYF. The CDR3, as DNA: TGTGCCAGCAGTCTACGACAGGTTGGGGGCAAAAACATTCAGTACTTC.

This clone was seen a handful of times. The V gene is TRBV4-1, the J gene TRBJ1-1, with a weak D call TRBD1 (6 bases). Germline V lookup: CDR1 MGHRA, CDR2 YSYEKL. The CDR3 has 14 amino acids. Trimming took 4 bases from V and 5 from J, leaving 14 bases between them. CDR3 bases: TGCGCCAGCAGCCCTCATCTAGGGGGGACTGAAGCTTTCTTT. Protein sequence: CASSPHLGGTEAFF.

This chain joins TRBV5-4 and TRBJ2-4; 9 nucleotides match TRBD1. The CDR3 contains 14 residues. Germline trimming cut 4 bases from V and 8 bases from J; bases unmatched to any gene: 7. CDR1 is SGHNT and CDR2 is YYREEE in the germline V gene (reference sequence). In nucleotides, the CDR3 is TGTGCCAGCAGCCCGGGACAGGGTCGAGACATTCAGTACTTC. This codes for CASSPGQGRDIQYF.

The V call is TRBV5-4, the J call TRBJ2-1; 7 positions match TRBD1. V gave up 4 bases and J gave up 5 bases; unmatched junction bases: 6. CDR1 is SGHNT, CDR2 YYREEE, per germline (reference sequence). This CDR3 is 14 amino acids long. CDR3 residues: CASSGDGTDNEQFF. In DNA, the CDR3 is TGTGCCAGCAGCGGAGACGGGACAGACAATGAGCAGTTCTTC.